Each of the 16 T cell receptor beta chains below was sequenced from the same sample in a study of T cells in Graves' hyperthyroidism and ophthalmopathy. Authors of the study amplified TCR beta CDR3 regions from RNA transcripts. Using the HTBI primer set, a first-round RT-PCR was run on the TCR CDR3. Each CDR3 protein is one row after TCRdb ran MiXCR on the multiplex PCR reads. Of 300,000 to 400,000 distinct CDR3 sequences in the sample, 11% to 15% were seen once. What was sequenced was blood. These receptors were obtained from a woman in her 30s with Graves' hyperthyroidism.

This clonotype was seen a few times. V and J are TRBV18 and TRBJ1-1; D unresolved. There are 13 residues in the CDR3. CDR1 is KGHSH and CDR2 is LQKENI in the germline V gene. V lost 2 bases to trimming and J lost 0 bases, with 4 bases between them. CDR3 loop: CASSPAMNTEAFF. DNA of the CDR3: TGTGCCAGCTCACCAGCTATGAACACTGAAGCTTTCTTT.

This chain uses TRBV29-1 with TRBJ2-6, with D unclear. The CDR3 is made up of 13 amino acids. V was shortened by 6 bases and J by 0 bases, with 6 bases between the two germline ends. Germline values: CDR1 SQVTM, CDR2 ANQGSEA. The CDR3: CSVCNSGANVLTF. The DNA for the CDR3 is TGCAGCGTCTGCAACTCTGGGGCCAACGTCCTGACTTTC.

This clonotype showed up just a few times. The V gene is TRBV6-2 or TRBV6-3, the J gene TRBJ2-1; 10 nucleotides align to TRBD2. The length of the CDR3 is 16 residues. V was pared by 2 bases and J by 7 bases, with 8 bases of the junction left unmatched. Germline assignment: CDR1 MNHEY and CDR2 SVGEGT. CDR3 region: CASSYEWLAGVNEQFF. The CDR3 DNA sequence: TGTGCCAGCAGTTACGAGTGGCTAGCGGGAGTGAATGAGCAGTTCTTC.

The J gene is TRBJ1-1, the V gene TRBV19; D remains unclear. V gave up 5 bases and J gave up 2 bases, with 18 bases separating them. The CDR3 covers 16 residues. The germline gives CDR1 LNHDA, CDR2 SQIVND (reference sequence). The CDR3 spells CASSSYRVAGNTEAFF. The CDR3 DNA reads TGTGCCAGTAGTTCATATAGGGTAGCGGGAAACACTGAAGCTTTCTTT.

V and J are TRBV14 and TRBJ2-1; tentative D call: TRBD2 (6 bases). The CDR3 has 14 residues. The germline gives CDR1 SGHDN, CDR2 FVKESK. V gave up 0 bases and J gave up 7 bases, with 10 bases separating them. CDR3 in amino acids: CASSQEGRWNEQFF. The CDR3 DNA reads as TGTGCCAGCAGCCAAGAAGGGAGGTGGAATGAGCAGTTCTTC.

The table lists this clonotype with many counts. As DNA, the CDR3 is TGCGCCAGCAGTACGGGGACGGGGCAGCCCCAGCATTTT. It yields the protein CASSTGTGQPQHF. The chain carries TRBV10-1 and TRBJ1-5, with D tentatively TRBD1 (5 bases). CDR1 is WNHNN, CDR2 SYGVQD, per germline (reference sequence). The CDR3 is 13 residues long. V gave up 5 bases and J gave up 7 bases, with 12 bases separating them.

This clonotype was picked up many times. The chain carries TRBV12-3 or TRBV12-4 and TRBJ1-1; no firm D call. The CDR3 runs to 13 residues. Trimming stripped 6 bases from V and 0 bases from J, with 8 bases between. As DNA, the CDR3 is TGTGCCAGCAGCCATGCGGTGAACACTGAAGCTTTCTTT. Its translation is CASSHAVNTEAFF.

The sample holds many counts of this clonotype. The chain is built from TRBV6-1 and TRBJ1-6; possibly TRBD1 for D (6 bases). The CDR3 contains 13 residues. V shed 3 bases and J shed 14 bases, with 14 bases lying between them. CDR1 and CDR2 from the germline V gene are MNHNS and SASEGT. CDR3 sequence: CASSDSGTPSLHF. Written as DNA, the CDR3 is TGTGCCAGCAGTGATTCCGGGACACCGTCCCTCCACTTT.

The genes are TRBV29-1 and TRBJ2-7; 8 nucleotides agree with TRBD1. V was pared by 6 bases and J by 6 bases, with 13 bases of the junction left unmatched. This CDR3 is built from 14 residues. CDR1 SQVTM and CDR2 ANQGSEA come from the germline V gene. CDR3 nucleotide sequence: TGCAGCGTGAGACAGGGGACCGGACTTACCGAGCAGTACTTC. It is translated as CSVRQGTGLTEQYF.

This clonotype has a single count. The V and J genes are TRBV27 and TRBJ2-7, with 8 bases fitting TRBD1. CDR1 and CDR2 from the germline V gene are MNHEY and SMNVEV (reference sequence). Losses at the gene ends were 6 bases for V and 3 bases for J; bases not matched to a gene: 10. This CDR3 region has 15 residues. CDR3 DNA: TGTGCCAGCAGGGACCGCGGGACAGGACGCTACGAGCAGTACTTC. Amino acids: CASRDRGTGRYEQYF.

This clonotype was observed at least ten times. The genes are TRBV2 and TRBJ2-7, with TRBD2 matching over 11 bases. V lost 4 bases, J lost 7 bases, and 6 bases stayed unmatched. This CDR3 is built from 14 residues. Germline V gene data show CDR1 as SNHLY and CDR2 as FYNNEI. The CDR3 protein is CASSGLAGNGEQYF. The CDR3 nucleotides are TGTGCCAGCAGTGGACTAGCGGGAAACGGTGAGCAGTACTTC.

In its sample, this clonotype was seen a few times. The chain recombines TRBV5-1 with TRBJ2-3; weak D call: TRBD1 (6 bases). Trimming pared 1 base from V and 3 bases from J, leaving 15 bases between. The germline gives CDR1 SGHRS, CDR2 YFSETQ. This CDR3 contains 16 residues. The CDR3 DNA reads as TGCGCCAGCAGCTTGTTTTGGACAGATACAACAGATACGCAGTATTTT. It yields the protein CASSLFWTDTTDTQYF. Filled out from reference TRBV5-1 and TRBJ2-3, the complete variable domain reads KAGVTQTPRYLIKTRGQQVTLSCSPISGHRSVSWYQQTPGQGLQFLFEYFSETQRNKGNFPGRFSGRQFSNSRSEMNVSTLELGDSALYLCASSLFWTDTTDTQYFGPGTRLTVL.

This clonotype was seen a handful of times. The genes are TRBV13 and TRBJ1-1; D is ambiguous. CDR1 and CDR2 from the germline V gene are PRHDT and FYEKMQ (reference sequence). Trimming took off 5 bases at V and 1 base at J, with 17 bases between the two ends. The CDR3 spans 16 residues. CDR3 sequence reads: CASSLFIKIPNTEAFF. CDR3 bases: TGTGCCAGCAGCCTATTTATTAAGATCCCGAACACTGAAGCTTTCTTT.

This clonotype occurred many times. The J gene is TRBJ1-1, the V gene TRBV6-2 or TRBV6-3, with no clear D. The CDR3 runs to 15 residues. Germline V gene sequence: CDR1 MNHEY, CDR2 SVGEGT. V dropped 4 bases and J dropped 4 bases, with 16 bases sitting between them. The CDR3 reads CASSSGRHEGTEAFF. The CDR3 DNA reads TGTGCCAGCAGTTCGGGAAGACACGAAGGCACTGAAGCTTTCTTT.

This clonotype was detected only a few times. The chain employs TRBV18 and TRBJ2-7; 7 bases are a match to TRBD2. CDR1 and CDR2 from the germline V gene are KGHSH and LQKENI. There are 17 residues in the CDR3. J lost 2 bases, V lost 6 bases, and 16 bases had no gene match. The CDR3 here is CASSWIPLADKTYEQYF. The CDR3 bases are TGTGCCAGCTCCTGGATCCCTCTAGCGGACAAAACCTACGAGCAGTACTTC.

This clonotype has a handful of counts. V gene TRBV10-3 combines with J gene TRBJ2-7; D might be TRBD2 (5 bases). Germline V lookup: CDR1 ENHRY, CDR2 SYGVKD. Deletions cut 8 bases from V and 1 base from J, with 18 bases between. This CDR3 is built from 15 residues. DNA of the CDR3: TGTGCCATCGCGAAATCGGGGAGAGGATCCTACGAGCAGTACTTC. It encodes CAIAKSGRGSYEQYF.